This is a list of T cell receptor beta chains from one sample in a study of control samples from healthy donors and cancer patients. Data came from immunoSEQ multiplex PCR; TCRdb stores just in-frame clones and leaves some out. The table has about 14,000 clones, about 80% seen once. What was sequenced was formalin-fixed, paraffin-embedded tissue. The receptors come from a female donor with lung cancer. The CDR3 runs from the conserved cysteine through the conserved F or W. Each record gives: clone size, J gene, V gene, D gene, CDR3 DNA, CDR3 protein. The D gene is left open where the match is weak. Clone size, where shown, is once, few, many, or a class for clones that have expanded.

>.|TRBJ1-1|TRBV25-1|.
TGTGCCAGCAGAGCAGCGAACACTGAAGCTTTCTTT
CASRAANTEAFF
>.|TRBJ2-2|TRBV29-1|.
TGCAGCGTTGAAGTAGGCTCTAACACCGGGGAGCTGTTTTTT
CSVEVGSNTGELFF
>.|TRBJ2-7|TRBV5-1|.
TGCGCCAGCAGCCCAAGACAGCCCGGCTCCTACGAGCAGTACTTC
CASSPRQPGSYEQYF
>.|TRBJ1-3|TRBV9|.
TGTGCCAGCAGCTTCCTCGGGGCGCCTTCTCTGGACGGCATATATTTT
CASSFLGAPSLDGIYF
>.|TRBJ2-3|TRBV11-2|.
TGTGCCAGCAGCCCGATGGGGGGGGCGGATACGCAGTATTTT
CASSPMGGADTQYF
>.|TRBJ2-7|TRBV7-7|.
TGTGCTAGCAGCCCAAATCCGGGAGAGCAGTACTTC
CASSPNPGEQYF
>.|TRBJ1-1|TRBV7-3|.
TGTGCCAGCAGCTTAACCGTTTCGACTGAAGCTTTCTTT
CASSLTVSTEAFF
>.|TRBJ1-4|TRBV3-1/TRBV3-2|.
TGTGCCAGCAGCCTCTCGCTCGGGGAGGGAGACGAAAAACTGTTTTTT
CASSLSLGEGDEKLFF
>.|TRBJ2-2|TRBV11-2|.
TGTGCCAGCAGCTTCCTAAGTCACACCGGGGAGCTGTTTTTT
CASSFLSHTGELFF
>.|TRBJ2-1|TRBV6-5|TRBD2
TGTGCCAGCAGTTACCCAATGACTAGCGGTTACAATGAGCAGTTCTTC
CASSYPMTSGYNEQFF
>.|TRBJ1-4|TRBV6-2/TRBV6-3|.
TGTGCCAGCAGTTACAGGGGCGACGAAAAACTGTTTTTT
CASSYRGDEKLFF
>.|TRBJ1-2|TRBV13|TRBD1
TGTGCCAGCAGGAGGGGAGGACAGGAGTATGGCTACACCTTC
CASRRGGQEYGYTF
>.|TRBJ1-3|TRBV2|.
TGTGCCAGCAGTCCCCCGGGGGGGTCTGGAAACACCATATATTTT
CASSPPGGSGNTIYF
>few|TRBJ1-2|TRBV6-5|.
TGTGCCATCCACCTCCGGGGGCCTAATGGCTACACCTTC
CAIHLRGPNGYTF
>.|TRBJ1-6|TRBV6-4|.
TGTGCCAGCGGGGAGAGCGTTCGGTCACCCCTCCACTTT
CASGESVRSPLHF
>.|TRBJ2-3|TRBV5-5|.
TGTGCCAGCAGCTTTCATATATCGAAGGGAACAGATACGCAGTATTTT
CASSFHISKGTDTQYF
>.|TRBJ1-3|TRBV7-9|.
TGTGCCAGCTGCGACAGTACGCTAAACACCATATATTTT
CASCDSTLNTIYF
>once|TRBJ1-5|TRBV4-1|.
TGCGCCAGCAGCCAAGATGTAGGCCAGGGAAATCAGCCCCAGCATTTT
CASSQDVGQGNQPQHF
>few|TRBJ2-3|TRBV5-1|TRBD1
TGCGCCAGCAGCTTGACTCAAGGACAGGGGAAGCAAAAGCAGTATTTT
CASSLTQGQGKQKQYF
>few|TRBJ1-6|TRBV5-8|.
TGTGCCAGCAGCGGGACCTGGTCCTCCTATAATTCACCCCTCCACTTT
CASSGTWSSYNSPLHF
>.|TRBJ2-7|TRBV4-3|.
TGCGCCAGCAGCCAGGAGTTACCCCTTAGTGGGACCACACGGAACGAGCAGTACTTC
CASSQELPLSGTTRNEQYF
>.|TRBJ1-5|TRBV28|.
TGTGCCAGCAGTTTATTTTCCGGGGGGCAGCCCCAGCATTTT
CASSLFSGGQPQHF
>.|TRBJ2-5|TRBV9|TRBD2
TGTGCCAGCAGCGGAGCGGGGGTCGGGACCCAGTACTTC
CASSGAGVGTQYF
>.|TRBJ2-6|TRBV5-1|.
TGCGCCAGCAGCTTGGCCCTCTCTGGGGCCAACGTCCTGACTTTC
CASSLALSGANVLTF
>.|TRBJ2-1|TRBV5-1|.
TGCGCCAGCAGCTTGGAGGCGGCAAGCTCCTACAATGAGCAGTTCTTC
CASSLEAASSYNEQFF
>.|TRBJ1-3|TRBV30|.
TGTGCCTGGAGTGTACTCGGGGCGGGAAACACCATATATTTT
CAWSVLGAGNTIYF
>.|TRBJ1-1|TRBV6-5|.
TGTGCCAGCAGTTCCGGAGAGTTCACTGAAGCTTTCTTT
CASSSGEFTEAFF
>few|TRBJ2-1|TRBV18|.
TGTGCCAGCTCACCCGGGACGGTGGACGGTGAGCAGTTCTTC
CASSPGTVDGEQFF
>.|TRBJ1-1|TRBV7-9|.
TGTGCCAGCAGCTTCGGGGCGGTGAACACTGAAGCTTTCTTT
CASSFGAVNTEAFF
>few|TRBJ1-5|TRBV6-5|TRBD1
TGTGCCAGCAGTTCGACAGGGGTGACCAATCAGCCCCAGCATTTT
CASSSTGVTNQPQHF
>.|TRBJ2-7|TRBV6-1|.
TGTGCCAGCAGTGAAGATAGGACATCGAGGGCCTACGAGCAGTACTTC
CASSEDRTSRAYEQYF
>once|TRBJ1-6|TRBV6-4|.
TGTGCCAGCTCTGACAGGAACGGGTCACCCCTCCACTTT
CASSDRNGSPLHF
>.|TRBJ1-3|TRBV3-1/TRBV3-2|.
TGTGCCAGCAGTCGCTGGGACGGCCTCTCTGGAAACACCATATATTTT
CASSRWDGLSGNTIYF
>.|TRBJ1-3|TRBV5-5|.
TGTGCCAGCAGCTTGGAAGGGGCCTCTGGAAACACCATATATTTT
CASSLEGASGNTIYF
>.|TRBJ1-4|TRBV5-1|.
TGCGCCAGCAGGAGCGAAGGTGCAACTAATGAAAAACTGTTTTTT
CASRSEGATNEKLFF
>.|TRBJ1-2|TRBV4-2|.
TGTGCCAGCAGCCAAGATCGTAGTCCGTCTGTCTATGGCTACACCTTC
CASSQDRSPSVYGYTF
>.|TRBJ1-2|TRBV5-6|TRBD1
TGTGCCAGCAGCTCACAGGGGGCGCGGAACTATGGCTACACCTTC
CASSSQGARNYGYTF
>few|TRBJ2-3|TRBV12-3/TRBV12-4|.
TGTGCCAGCAACAGGGGCACAGATACGCAGTATTTT
CASNRGTDTQYF
>.|TRBJ1-2|TRBV28|.
TGTGCCAGCAGTTTAAGATTGGGCTACACCTTC
CASSLRLGYTF
>.|TRBJ1-6|TRBV27|.
TGTGCCAGCAGTTCCGCGGGAACGAACCTTCGGTCACCCCTCCACTTT
CASSSAGTNLRSPLHF
>.|TRBJ2-3|TRBV6-4|.
TGTGCCAGCAGGGGTAGCGGCCTCTCGAGAGATACGCAGTATTTT
CASRGSGLSRDTQYF
>few|TRBJ1-1|TRBV25-1|.
TGTGCCAGCAATACGGCACAGGGTGGGAACACTGAAGCTTTCTTT
CASNTAQGGNTEAFF
>.|TRBJ2-1|TRBV30|TRBD2
TGTGCCTGGGGACTAGCGGGAGGGCTAGAGCAGTTCTTC
CAWGLAGGLEQFF
>.|TRBJ1-2|TRBV11-2|.
TGTGCCAGCAGCTTAGAACGGCTTAACTATGGCTACACCTTC
CASSLERLNYGYTF
>.|TRBJ2-1|TRBV12-3/TRBV12-4|.
TGTGCCAGCAGTTTACTCAGGAATCAGCAGTTCTTC
CASSLLRNQQFF
>few|TRBJ2-2|TRBV5-1|.
TGCGCCAGCAGCTTGGGGGAGAACACCGGGGAGCTGTTTTTT
CASSLGENTGELFF
>.|TRBJ2-1|TRBV5-1|TRBD2
TGCGCCAGCAGCTTGGCGGCGGGGGGGCTCAATGAGCAGTTCTTC
CASSLAAGGLNEQFF
>medium-sized|TRBJ2-3|TRBV7-9|.
TGTGCCAGCAGCTCGGAATATGGCAGCGGAACTAGCACAGATACGCAGTATTTT
CASSSEYGSGTSTDTQYF
>few|TRBJ2-2|TRBV30|.
TGTGCCTGGAGTGTACCTGGGTCCGGGGCCGGGGAGCTGTTTTTT
CAWSVPGSGAGELFF
>.|TRBJ1-1|TRBV7-2|.
TGTGCCAGCAGCCCATACCCTTTAGAAGCTTTCTTT
CASSPYPLEAFF
>.|TRBJ2-5|TRBV7-3|.
TGTGCCAGCAGTACTATAGGGCAGGGGAGGGCCCAAGAGACCCAGTACTTC
CASSTIGQGRAQETQYF
>.|TRBJ1-1|TRBV7-9|.
TGTGCCAGCAGCTTAGAGGGTCTGAACACTGAAGCTTTCTTT
CASSLEGLNTEAFF